This T cell receptor (beta chain) was captured in a study of CD8 T cells in ankylosing spondylitis. General study results and limits: Disease-linked clones had a CD8+ phenotype and relatively low frequency in peripheral blood. Significantly higher representation of disease-linked clones was reported for matched ankylosing spondylitis synovial fluid. Ankylosing spondylitis blood appeared to be characterized by a TCR beta motif of 8 or 9 highly homologous variants.

This clonotype was seen repeatedly, ten times or more. No antigen is known for it. As the method for making TCR beta libraries, quantitative 5'-RACE with molecular barcodes was used. TCRdb reanalysed the 5' RACE reads using MiXCR and keeps one entry per CDR3 protein. Found here are around 140,000 distinct CDR3 sequences, more than 15% of them singletons; the top ten hold approximately 30%. The CDR3 totals 16 residues. Trimming pared 3 bases from V and 3 bases from J, leaving 16 bases between. In germline, CDR1 is SGHRS, CDR2 YFSETQ. The specimen sequenced was blood, either unsorted or a sorted T cell fraction (not recorded which). This TCR was recovered from a male donor with ankylosing spondylitis. The chain couples TRBV5-1 to TRBJ2-1; tentatively, D is TRBD1 or TRBD2 (5 bases each). The CDR3 spells CASSSEDGTYYNEQFF. CDR3 nucleotides: TGCGCCAGCAGCTCGGAAGACGGGACGTACTACAATGAGCAGTTCTTC.